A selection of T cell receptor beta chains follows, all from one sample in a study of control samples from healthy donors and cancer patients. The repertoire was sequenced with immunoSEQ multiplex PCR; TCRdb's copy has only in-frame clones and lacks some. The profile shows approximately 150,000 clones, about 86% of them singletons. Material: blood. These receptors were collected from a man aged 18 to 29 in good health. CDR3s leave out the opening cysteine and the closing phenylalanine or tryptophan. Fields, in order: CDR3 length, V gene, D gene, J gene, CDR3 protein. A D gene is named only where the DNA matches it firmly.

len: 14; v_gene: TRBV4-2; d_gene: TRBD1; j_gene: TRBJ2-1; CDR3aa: ASSQEDGQGYNEQF
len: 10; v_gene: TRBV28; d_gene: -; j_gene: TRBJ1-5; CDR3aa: ASGQGSQPQH
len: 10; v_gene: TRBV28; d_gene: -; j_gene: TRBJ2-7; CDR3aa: ASRETVYEQY
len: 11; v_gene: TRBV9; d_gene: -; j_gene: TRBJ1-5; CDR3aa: ASSPLGNQPQH
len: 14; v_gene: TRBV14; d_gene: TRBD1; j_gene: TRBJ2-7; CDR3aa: ASSRGRGKPSYEQY
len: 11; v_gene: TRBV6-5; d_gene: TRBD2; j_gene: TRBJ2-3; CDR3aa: ASRREGTYTQY
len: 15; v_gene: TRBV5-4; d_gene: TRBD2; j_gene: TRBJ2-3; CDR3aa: ASSRKLAGLADDTQY
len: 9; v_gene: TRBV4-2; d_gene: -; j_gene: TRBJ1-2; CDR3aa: ASSQGPSST
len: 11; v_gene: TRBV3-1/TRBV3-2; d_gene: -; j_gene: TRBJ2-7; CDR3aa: ASSQGPDYEQY
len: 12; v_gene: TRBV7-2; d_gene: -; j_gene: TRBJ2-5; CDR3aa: ASSLSLDGETQY
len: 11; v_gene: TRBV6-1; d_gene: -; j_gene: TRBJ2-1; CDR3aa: ASSEVWLYEQF
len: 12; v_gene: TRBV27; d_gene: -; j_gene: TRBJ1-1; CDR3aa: ASSRVSDVTEAF
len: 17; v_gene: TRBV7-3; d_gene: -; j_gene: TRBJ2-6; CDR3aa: ASSPRRGGNGSGANVLT
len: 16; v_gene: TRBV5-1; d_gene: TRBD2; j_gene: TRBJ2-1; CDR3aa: ASSQNPTGGLGRYEQF
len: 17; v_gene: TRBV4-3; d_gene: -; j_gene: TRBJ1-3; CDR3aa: ASSQERFRGPGSGNTIY
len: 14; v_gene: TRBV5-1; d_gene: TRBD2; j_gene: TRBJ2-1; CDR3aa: ASSLDLAGVYNEQF
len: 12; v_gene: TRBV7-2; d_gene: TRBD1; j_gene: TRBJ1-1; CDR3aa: ASSWTGRGTEAF
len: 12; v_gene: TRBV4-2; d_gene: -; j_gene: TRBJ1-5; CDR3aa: ASSQDLGIQPQH
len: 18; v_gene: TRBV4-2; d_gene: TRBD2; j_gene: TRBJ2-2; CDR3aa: ASSQVYGTSGGKGTGELF
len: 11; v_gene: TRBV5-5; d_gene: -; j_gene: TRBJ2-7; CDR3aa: ASSLAGSYEQY
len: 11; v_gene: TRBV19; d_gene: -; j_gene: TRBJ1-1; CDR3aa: ASSMWGWTEAF
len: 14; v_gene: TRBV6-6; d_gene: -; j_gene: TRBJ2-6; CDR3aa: ASSYRRGTGANVLT
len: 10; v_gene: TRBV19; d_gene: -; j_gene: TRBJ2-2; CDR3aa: ASIRGVGELF
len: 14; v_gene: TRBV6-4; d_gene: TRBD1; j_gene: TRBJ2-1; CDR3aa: ASSQLPGQGDNEQF
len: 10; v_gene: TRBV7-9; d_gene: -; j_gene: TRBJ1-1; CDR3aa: ASSSRGAEAF
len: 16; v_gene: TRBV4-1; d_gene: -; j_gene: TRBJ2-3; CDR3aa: ASSPRGFGPGVTDTQY
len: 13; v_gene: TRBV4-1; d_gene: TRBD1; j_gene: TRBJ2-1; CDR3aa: ASSLGQGSNNEQF
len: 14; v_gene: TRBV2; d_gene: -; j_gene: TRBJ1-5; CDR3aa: ASSEVPRQGNQPQH
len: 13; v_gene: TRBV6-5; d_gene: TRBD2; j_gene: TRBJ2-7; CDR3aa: ASTLGGGIGYEQY
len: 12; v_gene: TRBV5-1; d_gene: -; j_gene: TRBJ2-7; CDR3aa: ASSLAPSSYEQY
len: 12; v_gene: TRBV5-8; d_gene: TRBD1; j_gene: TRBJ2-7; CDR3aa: ASSLGGDRYEQY
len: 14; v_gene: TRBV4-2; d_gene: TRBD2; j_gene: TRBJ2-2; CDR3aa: ASSQEPTSGPGELF
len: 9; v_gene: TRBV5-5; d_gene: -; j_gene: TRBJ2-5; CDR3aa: ASSAQETQY
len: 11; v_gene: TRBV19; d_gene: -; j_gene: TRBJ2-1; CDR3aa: ASSIGAGNEQF
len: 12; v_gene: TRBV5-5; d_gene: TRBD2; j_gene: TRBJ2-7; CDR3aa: ASSPGEGFYEQY